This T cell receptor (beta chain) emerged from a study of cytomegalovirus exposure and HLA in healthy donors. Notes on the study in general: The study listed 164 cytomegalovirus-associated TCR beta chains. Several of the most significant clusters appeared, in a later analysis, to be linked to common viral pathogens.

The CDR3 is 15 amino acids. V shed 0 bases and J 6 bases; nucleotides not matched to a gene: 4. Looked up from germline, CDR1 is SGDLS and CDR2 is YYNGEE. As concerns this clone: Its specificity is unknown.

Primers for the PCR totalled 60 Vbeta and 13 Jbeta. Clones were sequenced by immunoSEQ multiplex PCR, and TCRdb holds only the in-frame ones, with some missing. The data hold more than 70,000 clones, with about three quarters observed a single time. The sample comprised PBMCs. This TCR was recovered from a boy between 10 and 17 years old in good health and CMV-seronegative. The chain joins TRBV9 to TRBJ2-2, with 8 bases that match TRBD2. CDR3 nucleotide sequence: TGTGCCAGCAGCGTAGCGGGAGGGCCCTCCGGGGAGCTGTTTTTT. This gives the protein CASSVAGGPSGELFF.